Sequencing of this T cell receptor beta chain was carried out in a study of identifying expanded T cells in peripheral blood. This CDR3 spans 11 amino acids. Trimming pared 5 bases from V and 3 bases from J, leaving 5 bases between. Germline loops: CDR1 SGHNT, CDR2 YENEEA. The assay was immunoSEQ multiplex PCR, and TCRdb's table has in-frame clones only and misses some. The table includes 95,000 or so clones, around 85% detected once. This clone was observed a single time. The clonotype comes from a person between 18 and 70 years old in good health. The chain recombines TRBV11-3 with TRBJ2-7, with a possible D match to TRBD2 (5 bases). The specimen was blood. CDR3 DNA: TGTGCCAGCAGCCGGGACTACGAGCAGTACTTC. Translation gives CASSRDYEQYF.